These 25 T cell receptor beta chains originate from one sample sequenced in a study of spatial heterogeneity in lung cancer. TCRdb reprocessed the 5' RACE reads via MiXCR and lists one record per CDR3 protein. In the table there are fewer than 20,000 distinct CDR3 sequences, around 19% of which are singletons. The time point here: sample taken at primary tumor resection. From tumor, nontumor lung or frozen PBMC, whole RNA was taken unsorted for sequencing. Source: PBMCs, taken at surgery. Every receptor here comes from a male donor with early-stage non-small cell lung cancer.

The V and J genes are TRBV10-3 and TRBJ2-1; weak D call: TRBD1 (6 bases). In germline, CDR1 is ENHRY, CDR2 SYGVKD. This CDR3 is built from 17 residues. V lost 3 bases and J lost 4, with 19 bases in between. The CDR3 region has the DNA TGTGCCATCAGTGAATCCTCTGGACAGAGCCGTTACAATGAGCAGTTCTTC. This sequence encodes CAISESSGQSRYNEQFF.

There are a few counts of this clonotype. V usage is TRBV6-1 and J usage is TRBJ1-2, with D uncertain. V lost 3 bases, J lost 4 bases, and 9 bases lay in between. In germline, CDR1 is MNHNS, CDR2 SASEGT. This CDR3 contains 13 residues. As DNA, the CDR3 is TGTGCCAGCAGTGATGACATATTCTATGGCTACACCTTC. Amino acids: CASSDDIFYGYTF.

This clonotype occurred many times. The J gene is TRBJ1-5, the V gene TRBV2, with no clear D. This CDR3 region has 15 residues. Trimming took off 1 base at V and 3 bases at J, with 10 bases between the two ends. Germline V gene lookup returns CDR1 SNHLY and CDR2 FYNNEI. The CDR3 loop reads CASSEESQANQPQHF. CDR3 DNA: TGTGCCAGCAGTGAAGAGAGTCAGGCCAATCAGCCCCAGCATTTT.

This clonotype was detected many times. The chain has TRBV5-1 and TRBJ2-1, with 14 nucleotides matching TRBD2. The CDR3 covers 18 residues. Germline V gives CDR1 SGHRS, CDR2 YFSETQ. The trim removed 6 bases at V and 0 bases at J, leaving 8 bases unmatched. DNA for the CDR3: TGCGCCAGCACTCGGACTAGCGGGGGGTTGAGCTCCTACAATGAGCAGTTCTTC. Translated, it gives CASTRTSGGLSSYNEQFF.

This clonotype was observed a few times. The chain has TRBV7-9 and TRBJ1-2; 8 nucleotides align to TRBD1. Trimming cost V 2 bases and J 7 bases; bases outside gene matches: 12. There are 16 residues in the CDR3. Germline CDR1 and CDR2: SEHNR and FQNEAQ (reference sequence). CDR3 DNA sequence: TGTGCCAGCAGCTTATTCCGGGCAGGGGGCGCAGGTGGCTACACCTTC. This codes for CASSLFRAGGAGGYTF.

The table lists this clonotype with many counts. The V and J genes are TRBV10-3 and TRBJ1-5, with D hard to call. Germline assignment: CDR1 ENHRY and CDR2 SYGVKD. Trimming left V 2 bases short and J 2 bases short, with 1 base between. The CDR3 sequence is 12 residues long. DNA of the CDR3: TGTGCCATCAGTGAGGGCAATCAGCCCCAGCATTTT. Translating gives CAISEGNQPQHF.

This clonotype occurred many times. The chain links TRBV5-1 to TRBJ1-2; D is ambiguous. Germline CDR1 SGHRS, CDR2 YFSETQ. V lost 4 bases, J lost 0 bases, and 10 bases lay in between. The CDR3 spans 14 residues. CDR3 DNA sequence: TGCGCCAGCAGCCCGAGTCAGTCTAACTATGGCTACACCTTC. Encoded protein: CASSPSQSNYGYTF.

The chain's CDR3 is CAIGTGVQNTEAFF. The CDR3 region has the DNA TGTGCCATAGGGACAGGGGTCCAGAACACTGAAGCTTTCTTT. V gene TRBV10-3 combines with J gene TRBJ1-1; 10 bases fit TRBD1. V was clipped by 9 bases and J by 1 base; unmatched bases: 5. The CDR3 length is 14 residues. The germline V gene encodes CDR1 ENHRY and CDR2 SYGVKD.

This clonotype was seen ten or more times. This chain uses TRBV5-1 with TRBJ1-3, with TRBD1 as a possible D gene (5 bases). The germline V gene encodes CDR1 SGHRS and CDR2 YFSETQ. The V gene lost 2 bases and the J gene lost 0 bases, with 9 bases spanning the gap. This CDR3 comprises 15 residues. In DNA, the CDR3 is TGCGCCAGCAGCTTCCAGGGAGTCTCTGGAAACACCATATATTTT. It codes for CASSFQGVSGNTIYF.

The rearrangement joins TRBV4-2 to TRBJ2-5; D gene unclear. CDR1 and CDR2 (germline): LGHNA, YNFKEQ. This CDR3 region has 14 residues. V dropped 1 base and J dropped 2 bases, with 8 bases sitting between them. The CDR3 here is CASSQADQQETQYF. The CDR3 coding sequence is TGTGCCAGCAGCCAAGCAGATCAGCAAGAGACCCAGTACTTC.

The V and J genes are TRBV7-8 and TRBJ1-5; D is ambiguous. This CDR3 is built from 17 residues. Between the trimmed V and J ends, which lost 1 base and 4 bases, there was a span of 17 bases. Germline assignment: CDR1 SGHVS and CDR2 FQNEAQ. The DNA of the CDR3 is TGTGCCAGCAGCTTAGTCATCAGGCCCACCCTTAATCAGCCCCAGCATTTT. It is translated as CASSLVIRPTLNQPQHF.

V and J are TRBV3-1 and TRBJ1-3; D gene uncertain. Germline V gives CDR1 LGHDT, CDR2 YNNKEL (reference sequence). This CDR3 region has 13 residues. Trimming removed 1 base at V and 7 bases at J, with 8 bases between. The CDR3 coding sequence is TGTGCCAGCAGCCAAGGATATTCGAACACCATATATTTT. Encoded protein: CASSQGYSNTIYF.

This clonotype was observed at least ten times. The chain employs TRBV6-1 and TRBJ2-7; TRBD2 agrees at 7 bases. Germline trimming cut 6 bases from V and 5 bases from J; bases unmatched to any gene: 10. The CDR3 consists of 14 residues. In germline, CDR1 is MNHNS, CDR2 SASEGT. CDR3 residues: CASSPTGGSDEQYF. The CDR3 DNA is TGTGCCAGCAGCCCCACCGGGGGGTCTGACGAGCAGTACTTC.

At least ten counts were recorded for this clonotype. The chain recombines TRBV6-5 with TRBJ2-7, with 7 bases that match TRBD1. The CDR3 spans 15 residues. Germline values: CDR1 MNHEY, CDR2 SVGAGI. After removal of 2 bases from V and 2 bases from J, the junction contained 6 bases not matched to a gene. CDR3 amino acids: CASSYVQGDTYEQYF. CDR3 bases: TGTGCCAGCAGTTACGTCCAGGGGGACACCTACGAGCAGTACTTC.

J is TRBJ1-3 and V is TRBV10-3, with D uncertain. Germline-derived CDR1 and CDR2 are ENHRY and SYGVKD. The CDR3 loop spans 12 amino acids. V was cut by 8 bases and J by 2 bases, with 7 bases left in between. CDR3 loop: CAIRGTGNTIYF. The CDR3 coding sequence is TGTGCCATCCGGGGTACTGGAAACACCATATATTTT.

This clonotype was seen ten or more times. The chain links TRBV20-1 to TRBJ2-1; a weak D match, TRBD2 (5 bases). This CDR3 contains 14 residues. The germline CDR1 and CDR2 sequences are DFQATT and SNEGSKA (reference sequence). Between the trimmed V and J ends, which lost 4 bases and 0 bases, there was a span of 10 bases. The CDR3, as DNA: TGCAGTGCTACCCCGGCGGGCTCCTACAATGAGCAGTTCTTC. Translated: CSATPAGSYNEQFF.

This clonotype has more than one count but fewer than ten. V is TRBV18 and J is TRBJ2-7, with a tentative D call TRBD1 (6 bases). Trimming cost V 0 bases and J 7 bases, with 16 bases left between them. This CDR3 has 15 residues. Per germline, CDR1 KGHSH and CDR2 LQKENI. CDR3 nucleotide sequence: TGTGCCAGCTCACCACCAGGCATCCTAAGGGGGGAGCAGTACTTC. Amino acids: CASSPPGILRGEQYF.

This clonotype occurred many times. J is TRBJ2-3 and V is TRBV5-4, with D perhaps matching TRBD1 (8 bases). Germline CDR1 is SGHNT and CDR2 is YYREEE (reference sequence). Trimming removed 2 bases at V and 12 bases at J, with 22 bases between. The CDR3 consists of 15 residues. The CDR3 nucleotides read TGTGCCAGCAGCTTACAGGGGGGGGCCGCGGAGAGTCAGTATTTT. This encodes CASSLQGGAAESQYF.

In its sample, this clonotype was seen many times. This chain uses TRBV3-1 with TRBJ1-1, with D uncertain. CDR3 length equals 12 residues. The V gene lost 5 bases and the J gene lost 4 bases, with 8 bases spanning the gap. From germline, CDR1 is LGHDT and CDR2 YNNKEL (reference sequence). The CDR3 nucleotides are TGTGCCAGCAGCGGGTTCGGCACTGAAGCTTTCTTT. Amino acids: CASSGFGTEAFF. The entire variable domain, with the rest obtained from reference TRBV3-1 and TRBJ1-1, is as follows: DTAVSQTPKYLVTQMGNDKSIKCEQNLGHDTMYWYKQDSKKFLKIMFSYNNKELIINETVPNRFSPKSPDKAHLNLHINSLELGDSAVYFCASSGFGTEAFFGQGTRLTVV.

This clonotype has a count of ten or more. The V gene is TRBV6-5, the J gene TRBJ1-5; 7 nucleotides align to TRBD1. Germline V gene data show CDR1 as MNHEY and CDR2 as SVGAGI. The CDR3 consists of 19 residues. The junction had 13 bases not matched to a gene; V was cut back by 0 bases and J by 2 bases. The CDR3 sequence: CASSYSQGVGLERNQPQHF. DNA for the CDR3: TGTGCCAGCAGTTACTCGCAGGGGGTTGGCCTGGAGCGCAATCAGCCCCAGCATTTT.

This clonotype is judged medium-sized. J is TRBJ2-2 and V is TRBV7-3, with unresolved D. Between the trimmed V and J ends, which lost 4 bases and 0 bases, there was a span of 3 bases. CDR1 is SGHTA, CDR2 FQGTGA, per germline. The CDR3 totals 13 residues. CDR3 loop: CASSSPNTGELFF. The CDR3 nucleotides are TGTGCCAGCAGCTCGCCGAACACCGGGGAGCTGTTTTTT. Based on the CDR3 plus reference TRBV7-3 and TRBJ2-2, the full variable domain is GAGVSQTPSNKVTEKGKYVELRCDPISGHTALYWYRQSLGQGPEFLIYFQGTGAADDSGLPNDRFFAVRPEGSVSTLKIQRTERGDSAVYLCASSSPNTGELFFGEGSRLTVL.

This clonotype has more than one count but fewer than ten. DNA for the CDR3: TGTGCCAGCAGTTCTGGGACAGGGGGTCGCGATGAGCAGTTCTTC. As protein: CASSSGTGGRDEQFF. The V and J genes are TRBV12-3 or TRBV12-4 and TRBJ2-1; 11 nucleotides align to TRBD1. V trimming: 4 bases; J trimming: 8 bases; junction bases outside the gene matches: 7. This CDR3 has 15 amino acids.

The rearrangement uses TRBV6-6 and TRBJ2-4; 9 bases map to TRBD1. The CDR3 is 15 amino acids. Germline CDR1 is MNHNY and CDR2 is SVGAGI (reference sequence). Trimming removed 6 bases from V and 3 bases from J; junction bases left unmatched: 6. CDR3 nucleotide sequence: TGTGCCAGCAGCTCACAGGGGGCTGGCAAAAACATTCAGTACTTC. Protein sequence: CASSSQGAGKNIQYF.

A few counts support this clonotype. This rearrangement joins TRBV6-5 to TRBJ2-1, with D perhaps TRBD1 or TRBD2 (6 bases each). Germline V gives CDR1 MNHEY, CDR2 SVGAGI. Deletions cut 7 bases from V and 0 bases from J, with 13 bases between. This CDR3 region has 15 residues. The CDR3 spells CASKKGGSSYNEQFF. Here the CDR3 DNA reads TGTGCCAGCAAAAAGGGGGGAAGCTCCTACAATGAGCAGTTCTTC.

This clonotype was counted between two and nine times. The J gene is TRBJ2-1, the V gene TRBV27; TRBD2 agrees at 11 bases. This CDR3 has 18 amino acids. V lost 4 bases, J lost 4 bases, and 12 bases stayed unmatched. In germline, CDR1 is MNHEY, CDR2 SMNVEV (reference sequence). In nucleotides, the CDR3 is TGTGCCAGCAGTTCCTTTAGCGGGGGGGCATACCATTACAATGAGCAGTTCTTC. It translates to CASSSFSGGAYHYNEQFF.